The 32 T cell receptor beta chains presented below share a single source sample, sequenced in a study of CD8 T cells in Susac syndrome. Random hexamers were used to reverse transcribe an amount of 0.5 to 1 ug RNA. TCRdb passed the immunoSEQ multiplex PCR reads through MiXCR, listing each CDR3 protein once. The data show 300,000 to 350,000 distinct CDR3 sequences, with about 90% seen just once and about 0.07% held by the top ten. Sequencing was carried out using CD4+ T cells from PBMCs. These receptors were obtained from a human donor with multiple sclerosis.

The rearrangement uses TRBV4-3 and TRBJ2-5; 7 nucleotides match TRBD2. The junction had 9 bases not matched to a gene; V was cut back by 0 bases and J by 5 bases. The germline CDR1 and CDR2 sequences are LGHNA and YSLEER. The CDR3 is made up of 16 amino acids. The CDR3 region has the DNA TGCGCCAGCAGCCAAGATCGGTGGGGGGGACGGGAGACCCAGTACTTC. Encoded protein: CASSQDRWGGRETQYF.

The gene calls are TRBV6-5 and TRBJ1-6, with a tentative D call TRBD1 (5 bases). The CDR3 loop spans 13 amino acids. V was cut by 8 bases and J by 8 bases, with 13 bases left in between. CDR1 and CDR2 (germline): MNHEY, SVGAGI. The CDR3 reads CASGQGTYSPLHF. The CDR3 DNA follows: TGTGCCAGCGGGCAGGGAACCTATTCACCCCTCCACTTT.

In its sample, this clonotype was seen once. V usage is TRBV5-1 and J usage is TRBJ1-5, with a tentative D call TRBD1 (6 bases). In germline, CDR1 is SGHRS, CDR2 YFSETQ. V dropped 3 bases and J dropped 6 bases, with 16 bases sitting between them. The CDR3 runs 15 residues. The CDR3 spells CASSSQGDRGQPQHF. The DNA for the CDR3 is TGCGCCAGCAGCTCACAGGGAGATCGAGGTCAGCCCCAGCATTTT.

V usage is TRBV5-1 and J usage is TRBJ2-3, with unresolved D. The ends were cut back, 6 bases at V and 0 bases at J, with 14 bases in the middle. CDR3 size: 15 residues. Germline CDR1 reads SGHRS; CDR2 reads YFSETQ. Written as DNA, the CDR3 is TGCGCCAGCAAGCCTGGTCGAACTAGCACAGATACGCAGTATTTT. Amino acids: CASKPGRTSTDTQYF.

This clonotype showed up just a few times. The rearrangement uses TRBV2 and TRBJ2-5, with 7 bases identical to TRBD2. The CDR3 is 14 residues long. V shed 3 bases, J shed 0 bases, and the junction held 1 base outside the gene matches. Germline V CDR1 and CDR2: SNHLY, FYNNEI. CDR3 coding DNA: TGTGCCAGCAGTGAGGGGGGGTACCAAGAGACCCAGTACTTC. It encodes CASSEGGYQETQYF.

In its sample, this clonotype was seen once. This rearrangement joins TRBV7-3 to TRBJ2-2, with D hard to call. Germline V gene sequence: CDR1 SGHTA, CDR2 FQGTGA. V lost 5 bases and J lost 3, with 10 bases in between. The CDR3 is 14 amino acids. The CDR3 nucleotides read TGTGCCAGCAGCAAAAACGGGTACACCGGGGAGCTGTTTTTT. It is translated as CASSKNGYTGELFF.

The V gene is TRBV12-3 or TRBV12-4, the J gene TRBJ2-7, with a weak D call TRBD1 (6 bases). Trimming stripped 6 bases from V and 6 bases from J, with 15 bases between. CDR3 length: 13 residues. The CDR3 here is CASSQGTRGEQYF. The CDR3 coding sequence is TGTGCCAGCAGCCAGGGGACACGGGGCGAGCAGTACTTC.

The chain joins TRBV12-3 or TRBV12-4 to TRBJ1-6; TRBD1 aligns across 7 bases. The junction had 4 bases not matched to a gene; V was cut back by 3 bases and J by 11 bases. The CDR3 covers 13 residues. CDR3 nucleotide sequence: TGTGCCAGCAGTTTCAACAGGGGAACACCCCTCCACTTT. Translated, it gives CASSFNRGTPLHF.

The V and J genes are TRBV4-1 and TRBJ2-5; 12 bases map to TRBD2. The J segment lost 9 bases and the V segment lost 1 base, leaving 18 bases of the junction unmatched. The CDR3 covers 19 residues. CDR1 is MGHRA, CDR2 YSYEKL, per germline. CDR3 DNA sequence: TGCGCCAGCAGCCAAGGACGGACTAGCGGGGTACTTTCAAGAGGGGCCCAGTACTTC. Protein: CASSQGRTSGVLSRGAQYF.

This clonotype was seen a single time. This sequence joins TRBV7-2 and TRBJ1-4; no definite D call. Germline CDR1 and CDR2: SGHTA and FQGNSA. The CDR3 has 16 residues. V lost 0 bases to trimming and J lost 0 bases, with 8 bases between them. The CDR3 DNA reads as TGTGCCAGCAGCTTAGCGGGCACTTCAACTAATGAAAAACTGTTTTTT. Its protein product is CASSLAGTSTNEKLFF.

The CDR3: CAWSKGTDTQYF. CDR3 DNA sequence: TGTGCCTGGAGTAAAGGCACAGATACGCAGTATTTT. The gene calls are TRBV30 and TRBJ2-3; D unclear. Germline CDR1 GTSNPN, CDR2 SVGIG (reference sequence). Trimming removed 2 bases at V and 1 base at J, with 4 bases between. The length of the CDR3 is 12 residues.

This chain connects TRBV18 to TRBJ1-4; the D is unclear. V dropped 5 bases and J dropped 5 bases, with 9 bases sitting between them. Germline CDR1 and CDR2: KGHSH and LQKENI. The CDR3 runs to 13 residues. DNA for the CDR3: TGTGCCAGCTCAAGCGATACCAATGAAAAACTGTTTTTT. This sequence encodes CASSSDTNEKLFF.

This clonotype was detected once. The chain employs TRBV5-1 and TRBJ2-3; TRBD1 matches at 7 bases. Germline V gene sequence: CDR1 SGHRS, CDR2 YFSETQ. The junction had 3 bases not matched to a gene; V was cut back by 4 bases and J by 7 bases. The CDR3 loop spans 12 amino acids. The CDR3 coding sequence is TGCGCCAGCAGCCAACAGGGGAATACGCAGTATTTT. Translating it yields CASSQQGNTQYF.

The V gene is TRBV12-3 or TRBV12-4, the J gene TRBJ2-1; possible D gene TRBD2, 6 bases. Trimming shortened V by 6 bases and J by 9 bases, and 15 bases separated the two germline ends. This CDR3 has 13 amino acids. In nucleotides, the CDR3 is TGTGCCAGCAGCCGAGATCCGGGACTTGAGCAGTTCTTC. Protein: CASSRDPGLEQFF.

The rearrangement joins TRBV12-3 or TRBV12-4 to TRBJ1-1; D may be TRBD1 (5 bases). This CDR3 is built from 14 residues. The V and J ends lost 6 bases and 3 bases respectively, with 14 bases between them. In DNA, the CDR3 is TGTGCCAGCAGCCCCCAACAGGAGCACACTGAAGCTTTCTTT. It translates to CASSPQQEHTEAFF.

The CDR3 DNA reads as TGTGCCAGTAGGACAAGACAGGGGACGGTCAATGAGCAGTTCTTC. This gives the protein CASRTRQGTVNEQFF. The genes are TRBV19 and TRBJ2-1, with 8 bases matching TRBD1. The germline gives CDR1 LNHDA, CDR2 SQIVND (reference sequence). The CDR3 totals 15 residues. The junction had 10 bases not matched to a gene; V was cut back by 6 bases and J by 6 bases.

The chain links TRBV7-9 to TRBJ2-5, with TRBD2 matching 9 bases. The trim removed 1 base at V and 5 bases at J, leaving 8 bases unmatched. Germline values: CDR1 SEHNR, CDR2 FQNEAQ (reference sequence). The CDR3 consists of 16 residues. The CDR3 is CASSLGIAGDGETQYF. In DNA, the CDR3 is TGTGCCAGCAGCTTAGGTATAGCGGGAGACGGGGAGACCCAGTACTTC.

The chain joins TRBV19 to TRBJ2-1; no reliable D call. The V end was cut by 6 bases, the J end by 5 bases, with 11 bases between. The CDR3 is 13 residues long. Germline V gene data show CDR1 as LNHDA and CDR2 as SQIVND (reference sequence). The CDR3 here is CASRGGRHNEQFF. In nucleotides, the CDR3 is TGTGCCAGTAGGGGCGGCCGACACAATGAGCAGTTCTTC.

The CDR3 region has the DNA TGTGCCAGCAGGGGGACAGGGACCAACAATGAGCAGTTCTTC. Its translation: CASRGTGTNNEQFF. The chain joins TRBV2 to TRBJ2-1; 9 bases align to TRBD1. Germline V CDR1 and CDR2: SNHLY, FYNNEI. This CDR3 comprises 14 residues. The V gene end was trimmed by 6 bases and the J gene end by 5 bases; junction bases not matched to a gene: 5.

The chain carries TRBV29-1 and TRBJ2-5, with D possibly TRBD1 on 7 matching bases. There are 13 residues in the CDR3. Germline values: CDR1 SQVTM, CDR2 ANQGSEA. The germline V and J ends were trimmed by 3 bases and 4 bases, with 12 bases remaining between them. This CDR3 reads CSVDGGGGETQYF. The CDR3 bases are TGCAGCGTTGACGGAGGGGGCGGAGAGACCCAGTACTTC.

The chain recombines TRBV12-3 or TRBV12-4 with TRBJ2-7, with a possible D match to TRBD2 (5 bases). V lost 6 bases, J lost 5 bases, and 20 bases lay in between. The CDR3 loop spans 15 amino acids. For the CDR3, the DNA is TGTGCCAGCAGCCCTATGGGGAGTTGGGTCCACGAGCAGTACTTC. This encodes CASSPMGSWVHEQYF.

The chain links TRBV30 to TRBJ2-5; D is unresolved. Trimming shortened V by 1 base and J by 4 bases, and 7 bases separated the two germline ends. CDR1 is GTSNPN, CDR2 SVGIG, per germline (reference sequence). The CDR3 loop spans 12 amino acids. This CDR3 is CAWSGSPETQYF. CDR3 DNA sequence: TGTGCCTGGAGTGGGTCACCAGAGACCCAGTACTTC.

This chain links TRBV29-1 with TRBJ2-5, with no clear D. Deletions cut 3 bases from V and 1 base from J, with 6 bases between. The CDR3 spans 12 residues. Germline CDR1 reads SQVTM; CDR2 reads ANQGSEA. The CDR3 reads CSVDRVQETQYF. CDR3 DNA: TGCAGCGTTGATAGGGTCCAAGAGACCCAGTACTTC.

The chain carries TRBV13 and TRBJ2-1; 13 positions match TRBD2. J lost 8 bases, V lost 5 bases, and 6 bases had no gene match. Germline V CDR1 and CDR2: PRHDT, FYEKMQ (reference sequence). The CDR3 loop spans 15 amino acids. The CDR3 loop reads CASSPTSGRADEQFF. The CDR3 DNA reads TGTGCCAGCAGCCCTACTAGCGGGAGGGCCGATGAGCAGTTCTTC.

The rearrangement links TRBV27 to TRBJ1-5; TRBD1 is a possible D gene (5 bases). The germline V gene encodes CDR1 MNHEY and CDR2 SMNVEV (reference sequence). CDR3 length: 13 residues. The ends were cut back, 8 bases at V and 1 base at J, with 9 bases in the middle. The DNA for the CDR3 is TGTGCCAGCGGGTGGGGGAGCAATCAGCCCCAGCATTTT. It yields the protein CASGWGSNQPQHF.

The V call is TRBV12-3 or TRBV12-4, the J call TRBJ1-2; D not certain. This CDR3 comprises 14 residues. Trimming removed 6 bases from V and 8 bases from J, with 19 bases in between. The CDR3 protein is CASSKSGELGGYTF. The CDR3 nucleotides are TGTGCCAGCAGCAAAAGCGGGGAACTCGGGGGCTACACCTTC.

The chain recombines TRBV24-1 with TRBJ2-5, with D unresolved. V lost 4 bases to trimming and J lost 7 bases, with 15 bases between them. The CDR3 is 14 amino acids. Germline CDR1 KGHDR, CDR2 SFDVKD. The CDR3 sequence is CATSDAASTGTQYF. CDR3 bases: TGTGCCACCAGTGACGCGGCCTCGACGGGGACCCAGTACTTC.

This chain connects TRBV6-1 to TRBJ1-2; TRBD1 matches 7 bases. The ends lost 5 bases at V and 4 bases at J; junction bases unmatched: 10. In germline, CDR1 is MNHNS, CDR2 SASEGT. This CDR3 contains 15 residues. The CDR3: CASSPRQGVPYGYTF. Written as DNA, the CDR3 is TGTGCCAGCAGTCCCCGACAGGGTGTTCCCTATGGCTACACCTTC.

V is TRBV7-9 and J is TRBJ1-5; no clear D gene. The germline CDR1 and CDR2 sequences are SEHNR and FQNEAQ (reference sequence). Trimming pared 5 bases from V and 6 bases from J, leaving 20 bases between. The CDR3 has 16 amino acids. The CDR3 sequence: CASSPNLGETAQPQHF. The DNA of the CDR3 is TGTGCCAGCAGCCCCAACCTTGGGGAGACGGCTCAGCCCCAGCATTTT.

V and J are TRBV6-6 and TRBJ2-2; weak D call: TRBD1 (6 bases). This CDR3 contains 12 residues. CDR1 and CDR2 from the germline V gene are MNHNY and SVGAGI (reference sequence). V was pared by 4 bases and J by 15 bases, with 15 bases between. The CDR3 DNA reads as TGTGCCAGCAGTTTCGACAGGATCGCGATGTTTTTT. Protein: CASSFDRIAMFF.

This chain uses TRBV6-5 with TRBJ2-7, with 11 bases lining up with TRBD2. The length of the CDR3 is 17 residues. The V and J ends lost 2 bases and 4 bases, in that order; junction bases with no gene match: 10. Germline V gives CDR1 MNHEY, CDR2 SVGAGI. CDR3 nucleotide sequence: TGTGCCAGCAGTTACGGTACTAGCGGGAGAAGAACTTACGAGCAGTACTTC. Amino acids: CASSYGTSGRRTYEQYF.

V and J are TRBV7-2 and TRBJ2-5; the D gene could be TRBD1 or TRBD2 (6 bases each). Trimming left V 3 bases short and J 7 bases short, with 18 bases between. Germline loops: CDR1 SGHTA, CDR2 FQGNSA. The CDR3 has 15 amino acids. CDR3 sequence (DNA): TGTGCCAGCAGCTTCGGAATAGGGGGGCGGGGGACCCAGTACTTC. It encodes CASSFGIGGRGTQYF.